This T cell receptor beta chain was recovered during a study of metastatic and nonmetastatic thyroid tumors. About the research overall: Repertoires were compared across blood and tumor or nodule tissue from malignant and benign thyroid patients.

Germline loops: CDR1 SGHRS, CDR2 YFSETQ. This CDR3 is built from 16 residues. The V gene lost 0 bases and the J gene lost 0 bases, with 12 bases spanning the gap. Through MiXCR, TCRdb re-clonotyped the PCR reads. The sample has some 19,000 clones, around a quarter seen once. Patients were all untreated before their thyroid surgery. The material sequenced was tumor tissue. The gene calls are TRBV5-1 and TRBJ1-1; possible D gene TRBD1, 5 bases. The clonotype originates from a female donor with papillary thyroid cancer or a benign thyroid nodule (not recorded which). Some clones in this sample may be carry-over from other donors' samples. The CDR3 here is CASSLDRGYMNTEAFF. The CDR3 DNA reads as TGCGCCAGCAGCTTGGACCGGGGGTATATGAACACTGAAGCTTTCTTT.